One and the same sample provided the 21 T cell receptor beta chains below, sequenced in a study of CD8+CD57+ T cells in acquired aplastic anemia. Genomic DNA, serving as template, underwent TCR beta VDJ and CDR3 profiling. TCRdb re-called the reads with MiXCR, one entry per CDR3 protein. The table has 150,000 to 200,000 distinct CDR3 sequences, around 45% seen once. Sequenced sample: sorted CD4+, CD8+, or CD8+CD57+ T cells (not recorded which) from PBMCs. The receptor source for this set is a human donor in good health.

At least ten counts were recorded for this clonotype. The chain is built from TRBV7-2 and TRBJ1-2; TRBD1 aligns across 7 bases. This CDR3 region has 13 residues. Looked up from germline, CDR1 is SGHTA and CDR2 is FQGNSA. The J segment lost 4 bases and the V segment lost 5 bases, leaving 4 bases of the junction unmatched. The DNA of the CDR3 is TGTGCCAGCAGCAAGGGGACAGCCTATGGCTACACCTTC. This sequence encodes CASSKGTAYGYTF.

The table lists this clonotype with many counts. The chain employs TRBV20-1 and TRBJ1-6; D may be TRBD1 (6 bases). Trimming stripped 3 bases from V and 6 bases from J, with 15 bases between. From germline, CDR1 is DFQATT and CDR2 SNEGSKA (reference sequence). The CDR3 covers 15 residues. CDR3 nucleotide sequence: TGCAGTGCTAGGGGGGGGGGGGCGACTAATTCACCCCTCCACTTT. Protein: CSARGGGATNSPLHF.

In its sample, this clonotype was seen once. The chain uses TRBV20-1 and TRBJ1-6; the D is unclear. The length of the CDR3 is 15 residues. V lost 5 bases and J lost 6, with 17 bases in between. Germline CDR1 and CDR2: DFQATT and SNEGSKA (reference sequence). For the CDR3, the DNA is TGCAGTGCTGCCTTTGGGCAGGTGTTTAATTCACCCCTCCACTTT. Protein product: CSAAFGQVFNSPLHF.

This chain links TRBV2 with TRBJ2-7, with TRBD2 matching over 7 bases. The CDR3 contains 15 residues. Trimming removed 2 bases from V and 3 bases from J; junction bases left unmatched: 7. Germline V gene lookup returns CDR1 SNHLY and CDR2 FYNNEI. The DNA for the CDR3 is TGTGCCAGCAGTGAATTCGAGACTAGCAGCTACGAGCAGTACTTC. Translated: CASSEFETSSYEQYF.

This clonotype was recorded many times. The chain carries TRBV15 and TRBJ1-5; no reliable D call. Germline CDR1 reads LNHNV; CDR2 reads YYDKDF (reference sequence). The length of the CDR3 is 13 residues. V lost 2 bases and J 11 bases, leaving 13 bases between the germline ends. The CDR3, as DNA: TGTGCCACCAGCAGAAAAGGTGCGGGATCCCAGCATTTT. Protein product: CATSRKGAGSQHF.

This clonotype was counted ten times or more. V is TRBV7-3 and J is TRBJ1-1; tentative D call: TRBD1 (5 bases). The CDR3 runs 13 residues. Germline values: CDR1 SGHTA, CDR2 FQGTGA. Trimming stripped 3 bases from V and 4 bases from J, with 9 bases between. Here the CDR3 DNA reads TGTGCCAGCAGCTTTCAGGGTTCCACTGAAGCTTTCTTT. Protein product: CASSFQGSTEAFF.

This chain joins TRBV11-2 and TRBJ1-4; no clear D. Germline assignment: CDR1 SGHAT and CDR2 FQNNGV. CDR3 length: 16 amino acids. V lost 7 bases, J lost 0 bases, and 15 bases lay in between. The CDR3 sequence is CASNREAAATNEKLFF. DNA of the CDR3: TGTGCCAGCAACCGGGAAGCAGCCGCAACTAATGAAAAACTGTTTTTT.

This clonotype came up many times. In DNA, the CDR3 is TGTGCCAGCAGAAGGACAGGGGTACAAGAGACCCAGTACTTC. Protein sequence: CASRRTGVQETQYF. This sequence joins TRBV7-9 and TRBJ2-5; the match to TRBD1 covers 9 bases. The V segment lost 6 bases and the J segment 2 bases; nucleotides outside the gene matches: 4. Germline CDR1 SEHNR, CDR2 FQNEAQ (reference sequence). This CDR3 region has 14 residues.

Concerning this clonotype: Relative to the germline gene, one junction end is altered; a read error may explain this. The chain recombines TRBV12-3 or TRBV12-4 with TRBJ2-1, with TRBD2 matching over 14 bases. The CDR3 sequence is 18 residues long. CDR3 in DNA: TGTGCCAGCAGTCCGACTAGCGGGAGGGCTCACTCCTACGATGAGCAGTTCTTC. It codes for CASSPTSGRAHSYDEQFF.

This clonotype has just a few counts. The V and J genes are TRBV10-3 and TRBJ2-7; the D gene is possibly TRBD2 (5 bases). From germline, CDR1 is ENHRY and CDR2 SYGVKD. V lost 4 bases, J lost 0 bases, and 7 bases lay in between. The CDR3 consists of 13 residues. The DNA of the CDR3 is TGTGCCATCAGTGCCGGGATCTCCTACGAGCAGTACTTC. Residues: CAISAGISYEQYF.

The genes are TRBV11-2 and TRBJ1-1, with TRBD1 matching over 9 bases. Unmatched junction bases numbered 1, after V lost 1 base and J lost 4 bases. The CDR3 runs 14 residues. Per germline, CDR1 SGHAT and CDR2 FQNNGV. The CDR3 sequence: CASSLVGQGTEAFF. CDR3 nucleotides: TGTGCCAGCAGCTTAGTGGGACAGGGCACTGAAGCTTTCTTT.

As for this clonotype: Since a much larger clone is just one base distant, this may be a read error. CDR3 in amino acids: CASSLMAEAYEQYF. CDR3 nucleotide sequence: TGTGCCAGCAGCTTGATGGCGGAAGCCTACGAGCAGTACTTC. The chain employs TRBV5-4 and TRBJ2-7; no definite D call. The CDR3 length is 14 residues. CDR1 and CDR2 (germline): SGHNT, YYREEE (reference sequence). Trimming shortened V by 1 base and J by 2 bases, and 10 bases separated the two germline ends.

The chain links TRBV19 to TRBJ1-1; D may be TRBD1 (6 bases). The CDR3 is 18 residues long. The V gene lost 6 bases and the J gene lost 4 bases, with 27 bases spanning the gap. Germline assignment: CDR1 LNHDA and CDR2 SQIVND (reference sequence). The CDR3 sequence is CASRVQQGLLLVTTEAFF. CDR3 DNA sequence: TGTGCCAGTAGGGTCCAACAGGGCCTTCTCCTCGTGACCACTGAAGCTTTCTTT.

The DNA for the CDR3 is TGTGCCAGCAGCTTTGACGGCGGTTCACCCCTCCACTTT. Translating gives CASSFDGGSPLHF. The V call is TRBV7-9, the J call TRBJ1-6, with D unresolved. V lost 3 bases and J 9 bases, leaving 9 bases between the germline ends. Germline V gene lookup returns CDR1 SEHNR and CDR2 FQNEAQ (reference sequence). The CDR3 has 13 amino acids.

A note on this clonotype: Its ends do not fully match the called genes, so a read error is possible. The J gene is TRBJ2-3, the V gene TRBV11-1; TRBD2 matches 8 bases. CDR1 and CDR2 from the germline V gene are SGHAT and FQDESV (reference sequence). The CDR3 contains 19 residues. CDR3 DNA sequence: TGTGCCAGCAGCCTAGCGGGCAGTTTTGGGCGACCAGTAGGAGATACGCAGTATTTT. It yields the protein CASSLAGSFGRPVGDTQYF.

This clonotype was recorded a few times. The chain recombines TRBV10-3 with TRBJ2-2; 7 bases are a match to TRBD2. Unmatched junction bases numbered 5, after V lost 10 bases and J lost 3 bases. Germline V CDR1 and CDR2: ENHRY, SYGVKD. The CDR3 loop spans 13 amino acids. This CDR3 is CASMTSYTGELFF. CDR3 sequence (DNA): TGTGCCAGCATGACTAGCTACACCGGGGAGCTGTTTTTT.

There are a few counts of this clonotype. A much more abundant neighbour one base away suggests this may be a read error. V usage is TRBV11-1 and J usage is TRBJ1-1; D ambiguous. This CDR3 is built from 16 residues. Germline V CDR1 and CDR2: SGHAT, FQDESV (reference sequence). The V gene lost 5 bases and the J gene lost 6 bases, with 22 bases spanning the gap. CDR3 sequence reads: CASSTTRRALNAEAFF. CDR3 nucleotide sequence: TGTGCCAGCAGCACAACACGTCGGGCCCTGAATGCTGAAGCTTTCTTT.

V gene TRBV11-3 combines with J gene TRBJ1-5; 7 bases fit TRBD1. The length of the CDR3 is 16 residues. CDR1 SGHNT and CDR2 YENEEA come from the germline V gene. J was trimmed by 11 bases and V by 2 bases; bases with no gene match: 15. DNA of the CDR3: TGTGCCAGCAGCTTACGTGGCCCCCCCAGGGGGGGAGCCCAGCATTTT. As protein: CASSLRGPPRGGAQHF.

This clonotype was observed many times. The V call is TRBV6-1, the J call TRBJ2-7; D gene unclear. The CDR3 is 12 amino acids. CDR1 MNHNS and CDR2 SASEGT come from the germline V gene. Trimming left V 6 bases short and J 7 bases short, with 13 bases between. The CDR3: CASRGSWAEQYF. In nucleotides, the CDR3 is TGTGCCAGCAGAGGATCTTGGGCGGAGCAGTACTTC.

The chain carries TRBV19 and TRBJ1-5; the D is unclear. Germline-derived CDR1 and CDR2 are LNHDA and SQIVND (reference sequence). The CDR3 has 14 residues. V was clipped by 9 bases and J by 4 bases, with 16 bases between them. CDR3 DNA sequence: TGTGCCAGAAGCATGGGGAGAATAAATCAGCCCCAGCATTTT. The encoded protein is CARSMGRINQPQHF.

The chain uses TRBV7-8 and TRBJ1-2; the match to TRBD1 covers 8 bases. This CDR3 is built from 14 residues. Losses at the gene ends were 4 bases for V and 3 bases for J; bases not matched to a gene: 4. Germline loops: CDR1 SGHVS, CDR2 FQNEAQ. The CDR3 coding sequence is TGTGCCAGCAGCTACGGACAGGGAGACTATGGCTACACCTTC. Protein: CASSYGQGDYGYTF. The full variable domain, completed using reference TRBV7-8 and TRBJ1-2, is GAGVSQSPRYKVAKRGQDVALRCDPISGHVSLFWYQQALGQGPEFLTYFQNEAQLDKSGLPSDRFFAERPEGSVSTLKIQRTQQEDSAVYLCASSYGQGDYGYTFGSGTRLTVV.